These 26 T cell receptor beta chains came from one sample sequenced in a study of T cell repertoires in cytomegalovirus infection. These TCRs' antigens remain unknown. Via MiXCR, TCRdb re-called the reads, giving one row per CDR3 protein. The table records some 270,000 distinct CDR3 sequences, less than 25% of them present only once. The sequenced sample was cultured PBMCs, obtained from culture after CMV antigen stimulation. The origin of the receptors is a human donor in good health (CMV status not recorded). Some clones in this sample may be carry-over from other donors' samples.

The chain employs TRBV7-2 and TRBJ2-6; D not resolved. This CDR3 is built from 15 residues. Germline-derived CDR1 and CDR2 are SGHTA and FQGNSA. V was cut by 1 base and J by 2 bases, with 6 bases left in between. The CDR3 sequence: CASSLDWAGANVLTF. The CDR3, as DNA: TGTGCCAGCAGCTTAGATTGGGCTGGGGCCAACGTCCTGACTTTC.

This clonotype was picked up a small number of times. The CDR3 DNA reads as TGTGCCAGTAGTATAACGGACTATAGCAATCAGCCCCAGCATTTT. It encodes CASSITDYSNQPQHF. J is TRBJ1-5 and V is TRBV19; D ambiguous. V lost 2 bases and J 0 bases, leaving 8 bases between the germline ends. From germline, CDR1 is LNHDA and CDR2 SQIVND (reference sequence). The CDR3 loop spans 15 amino acids.

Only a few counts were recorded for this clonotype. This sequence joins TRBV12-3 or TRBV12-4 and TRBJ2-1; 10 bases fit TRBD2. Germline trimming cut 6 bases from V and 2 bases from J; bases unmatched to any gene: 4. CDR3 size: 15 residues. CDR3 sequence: CASRLLAGTYNEQFF. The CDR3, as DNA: TGTGCCAGCAGGCTACTAGCGGGAACCTACAATGAGCAGTTCTTC.

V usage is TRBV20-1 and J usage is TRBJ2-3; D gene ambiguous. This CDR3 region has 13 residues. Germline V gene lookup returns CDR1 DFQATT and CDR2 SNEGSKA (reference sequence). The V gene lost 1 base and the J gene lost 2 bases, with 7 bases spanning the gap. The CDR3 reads CSARAHFTDTQYF. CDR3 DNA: TGCAGTGCTAGAGCCCACTTCACAGATACGCAGTATTTT.

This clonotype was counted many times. The CDR3 here is CASSSTSGRGDTQYF. For the CDR3, the DNA is TGTGCCAGCAGCTCAACTAGCGGGAGAGGAGATACGCAGTATTTT. The rearrangement uses TRBV11-2 and TRBJ2-3, with 11 positions matching TRBD2. CDR1 and CDR2 (germline): SGHAT, FQNNGV. V trimming: 4 bases; J trimming: 5 bases; junction bases outside the gene matches: 5. The CDR3 has 15 amino acids.

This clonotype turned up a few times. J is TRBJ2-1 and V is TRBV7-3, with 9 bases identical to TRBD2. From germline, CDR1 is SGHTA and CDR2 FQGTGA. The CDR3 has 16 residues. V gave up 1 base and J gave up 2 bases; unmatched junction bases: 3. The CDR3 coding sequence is TGTGCCAGCAGCTTAAGCGGGACTAGCACCTACAATGAGCAGTTCTTC. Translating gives CASSLSGTSTYNEQFF.

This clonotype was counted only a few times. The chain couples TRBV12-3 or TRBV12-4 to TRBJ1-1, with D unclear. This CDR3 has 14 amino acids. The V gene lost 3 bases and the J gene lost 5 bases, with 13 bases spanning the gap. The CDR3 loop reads CASSFFRSRTEAFF. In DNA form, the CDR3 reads TGTGCCAGCAGTTTTTTTAGGTCACGAACTGAAGCTTTCTTT.

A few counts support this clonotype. The CDR3 DNA follows: TGTGCCAGTAGTATTGCCGGGGCCAACGTCCTGACTTTC. It translates to CASSIAGANVLTF. The rearrangement links TRBV19 to TRBJ2-6; D remains unclear. The V gene's germline CDR1 is LNHDA and CDR2 SQIVND (reference sequence). The ends were cut back, 3 bases at V and 4 bases at J, with 4 bases in the middle. The CDR3 has 13 amino acids. The variable domain in full, with the rest retrieved from reference TRBV19 and TRBJ2-6, is DGGITQSPKYLFRKEGQNVTLSCEQNLNHDAMYWYRQDPGQGLRLIYYSQIVNDFQKGDIAEGYSVSREKKESFPLTVTSAQKNPTAFYLCASSIAGANVLTFGAGSRLTVL.

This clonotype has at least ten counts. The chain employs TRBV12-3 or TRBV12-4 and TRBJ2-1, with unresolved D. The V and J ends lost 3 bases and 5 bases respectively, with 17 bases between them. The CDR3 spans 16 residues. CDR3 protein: CASSFSLKVMDNEQFF. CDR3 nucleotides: TGTGCCAGCAGTTTTTCCCTGAAGGTAATGGACAATGAGCAGTTCTTC.

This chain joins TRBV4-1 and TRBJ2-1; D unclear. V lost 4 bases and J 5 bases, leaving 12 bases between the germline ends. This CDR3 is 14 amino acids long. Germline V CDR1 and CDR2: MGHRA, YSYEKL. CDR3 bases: TGCGCCAGCAGCCGGTCCGGACCCGACAATGAGCAGTTCTTC. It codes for CASSRSGPDNEQFF.

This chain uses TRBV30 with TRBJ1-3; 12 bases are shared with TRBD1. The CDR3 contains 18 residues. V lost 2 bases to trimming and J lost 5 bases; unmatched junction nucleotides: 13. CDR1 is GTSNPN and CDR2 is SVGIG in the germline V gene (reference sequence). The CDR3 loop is CAWSFGGTGGLSRNTIYF. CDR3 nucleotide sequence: TGTGCCTGGAGTTTCGGAGGGACAGGGGGCCTGTCCAGAAACACCATATATTTT.

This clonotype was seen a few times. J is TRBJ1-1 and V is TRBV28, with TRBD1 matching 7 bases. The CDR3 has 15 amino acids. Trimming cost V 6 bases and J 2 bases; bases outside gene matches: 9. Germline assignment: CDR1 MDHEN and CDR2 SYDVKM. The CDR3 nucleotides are TGTGCCAGCAGCCTCGGGGCAGGGGGTAACACTGAAGCTTTCTTT. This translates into CASSLGAGGNTEAFF. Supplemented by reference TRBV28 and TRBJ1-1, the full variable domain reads DVKVTQSSRYLVKRTGEKVFLECVQDMDHENMFWYRQDPGLGLRLIYFSYDVKMKEKGDIPEGYSVSREKKERFSLILESASTNQTSMYLCASSLGAGGNTEAFFGQGTRLTVV.

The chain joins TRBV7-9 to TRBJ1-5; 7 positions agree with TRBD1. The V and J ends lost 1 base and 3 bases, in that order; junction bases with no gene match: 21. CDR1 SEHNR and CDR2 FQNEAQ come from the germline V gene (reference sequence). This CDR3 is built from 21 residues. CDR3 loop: CASSLELGGIQRTGDNQPQHF. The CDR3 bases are TGTGCCAGCAGCTTAGAATTGGGAGGGATACAGAGGACAGGCGACAATCAGCCCCAGCATTTT.

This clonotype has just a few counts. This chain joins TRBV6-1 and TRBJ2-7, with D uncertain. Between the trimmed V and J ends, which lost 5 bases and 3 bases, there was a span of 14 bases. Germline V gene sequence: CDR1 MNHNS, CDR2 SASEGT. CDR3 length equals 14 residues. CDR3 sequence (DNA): TGTGCCAGCAGTCCTACTCCCCAATACTACGAGCAGTACGTC. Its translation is CASSPTPQYYEQYV.

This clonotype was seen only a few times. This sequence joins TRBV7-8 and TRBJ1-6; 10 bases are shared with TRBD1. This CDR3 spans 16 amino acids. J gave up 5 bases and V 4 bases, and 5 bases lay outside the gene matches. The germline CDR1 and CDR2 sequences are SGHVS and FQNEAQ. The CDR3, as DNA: TGTGCCAGCAGCTCCCTCGGACAGGGGGATAATTCACCCCTCCACTTT. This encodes CASSSLGQGDNSPLHF.

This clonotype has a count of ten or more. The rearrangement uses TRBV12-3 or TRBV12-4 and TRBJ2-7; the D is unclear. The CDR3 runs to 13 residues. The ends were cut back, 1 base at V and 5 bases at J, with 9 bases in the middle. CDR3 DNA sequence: TGTGCCAGCAGTTTAGTAGGTTGGGACGAGCAGTACGTC. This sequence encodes CASSLVGWDEQYV.

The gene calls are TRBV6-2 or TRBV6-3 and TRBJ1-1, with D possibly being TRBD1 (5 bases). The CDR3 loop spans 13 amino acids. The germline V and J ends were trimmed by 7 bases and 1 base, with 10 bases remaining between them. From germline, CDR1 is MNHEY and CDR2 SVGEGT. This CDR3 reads CASKIQGNTEAFF. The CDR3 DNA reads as TGTGCCAGCAAGATCCAGGGGAACACTGAAGCTTTCTTT.

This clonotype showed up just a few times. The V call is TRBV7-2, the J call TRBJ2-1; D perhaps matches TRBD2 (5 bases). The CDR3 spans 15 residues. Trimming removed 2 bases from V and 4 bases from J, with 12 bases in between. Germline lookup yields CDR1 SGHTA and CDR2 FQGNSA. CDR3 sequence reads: CASSLPAEKYNEQFF. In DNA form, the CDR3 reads TGTGCCAGCAGCTTACCAGCGGAGAAGTACAATGAGCAGTTCTTC.

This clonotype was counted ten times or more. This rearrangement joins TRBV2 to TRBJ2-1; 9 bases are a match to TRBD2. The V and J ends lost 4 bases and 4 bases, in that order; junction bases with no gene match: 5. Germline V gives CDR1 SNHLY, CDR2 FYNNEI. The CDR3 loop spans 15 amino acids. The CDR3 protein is CASSGTSDIYNEQFF. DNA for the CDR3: TGTGCCAGCAGTGGGACTAGCGATATTTACAATGAGCAGTTCTTC.

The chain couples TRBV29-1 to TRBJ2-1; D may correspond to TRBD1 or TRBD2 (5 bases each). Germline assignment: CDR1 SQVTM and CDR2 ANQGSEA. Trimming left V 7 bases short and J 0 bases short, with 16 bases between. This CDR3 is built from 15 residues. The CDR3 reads CSAYPGALSYNEQFF. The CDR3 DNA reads TGCAGCGCCTACCCCGGGGCCCTCTCCTACAATGAGCAGTTCTTC.

CDR3 sequence (DNA): TGTGCCAGCAGCTTTAGCGGGACCTACACAGATACGCAGTATTTT. Translation gives CASSFSGTYTDTQYF. The chain carries TRBV7-9 and TRBJ2-3; 8 bases agree with TRBD2. J lost 2 bases, V lost 3 bases, and 4 bases had no gene match. The CDR3 sequence is 15 residues long. Looked up from germline, CDR1 is SEHNR and CDR2 is FQNEAQ (reference sequence).

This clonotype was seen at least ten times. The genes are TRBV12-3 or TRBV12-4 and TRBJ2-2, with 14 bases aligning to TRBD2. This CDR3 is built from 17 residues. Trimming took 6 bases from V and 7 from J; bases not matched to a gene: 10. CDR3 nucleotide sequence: TGTGCCAGCAGACCGGGACTAGCGGGAGAAAAAGGCGGGGAGCTGTTTTTT. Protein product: CASRPGLAGEKGGELFF.

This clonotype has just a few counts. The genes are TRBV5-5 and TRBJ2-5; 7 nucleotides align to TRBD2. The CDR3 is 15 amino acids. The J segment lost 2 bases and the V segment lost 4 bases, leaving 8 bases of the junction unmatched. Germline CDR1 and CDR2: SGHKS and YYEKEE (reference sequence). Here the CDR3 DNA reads TGTGCCAGCAGCCCCGCTCTAGCGGATCAAGAGACCCAGTACTTC. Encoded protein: CASSPALADQETQYF. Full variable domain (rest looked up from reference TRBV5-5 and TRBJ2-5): DAGVTQSPTHLIKTRGQQVTLRCSPISGHKSVSWYQQVLGQGPQFIFQYYEKEERGRGNFPDRFSARQFPNYSSELNVNALLLGDSALYLCASSPALADQETQYFGPGTRLLVL.

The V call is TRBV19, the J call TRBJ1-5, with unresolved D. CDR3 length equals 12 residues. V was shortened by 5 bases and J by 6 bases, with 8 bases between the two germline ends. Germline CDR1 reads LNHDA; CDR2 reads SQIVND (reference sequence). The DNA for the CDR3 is TGTGCCAGTAGTCTGAGGGCTCAGCCCCAGCATTTT. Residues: CASSLRAQPQHF.

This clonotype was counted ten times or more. The chain's CDR3 is CASSLGVIGFNEQFF. CDR3 DNA: TGTGCCAGCAGTTTAGGGGTGATTGGATTCAATGAGCAGTTCTTC. The chain joins TRBV28 to TRBJ2-1; D gene unclear. V was cut by 2 bases and J by 6 bases, with 14 bases left in between. Per the germline V gene, CDR1 is MDHEN and CDR2 is SYDVKM. The CDR3 has 15 amino acids. Looking up the rest from reference TRBV28 and TRBJ2-1 gives the full variable domain: DVKVTQSSRYLVKRTGEKVFLECVQDMDHENMFWYRQDPGLGLRLIYFSYDVKMKEKGDIPEGYSVSREKKERFSLILESASTNQTSMYLCASSLGVIGFNEQFFGPGTRLTVL.

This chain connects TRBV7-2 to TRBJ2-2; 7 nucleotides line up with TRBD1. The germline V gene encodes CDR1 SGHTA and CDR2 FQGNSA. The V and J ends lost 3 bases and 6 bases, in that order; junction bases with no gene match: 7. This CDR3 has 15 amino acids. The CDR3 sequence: CASSLETGSSGELFF. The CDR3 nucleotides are TGTGCCAGCAGCTTGGAGACAGGGAGTTCCGGGGAGCTGTTTTTT.